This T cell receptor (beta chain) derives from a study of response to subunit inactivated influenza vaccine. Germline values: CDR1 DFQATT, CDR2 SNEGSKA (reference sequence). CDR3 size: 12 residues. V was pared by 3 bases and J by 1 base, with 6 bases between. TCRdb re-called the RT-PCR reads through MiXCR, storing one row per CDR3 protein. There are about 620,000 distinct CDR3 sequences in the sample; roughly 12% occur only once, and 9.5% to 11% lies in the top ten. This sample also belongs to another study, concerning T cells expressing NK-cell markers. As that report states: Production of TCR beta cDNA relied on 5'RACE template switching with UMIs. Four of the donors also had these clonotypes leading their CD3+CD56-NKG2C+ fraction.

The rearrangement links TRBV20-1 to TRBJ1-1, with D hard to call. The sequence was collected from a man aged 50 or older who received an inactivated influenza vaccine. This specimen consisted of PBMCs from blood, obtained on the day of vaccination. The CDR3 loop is CSASIPNTEAFF. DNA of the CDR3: TGCAGTGCTAGTATACCGAACACTGAAGCTTTCTTT.